What follows is one TCR beta chain and its context. Next came a second PCR, run for about 7 to 12 cycles, which used a sample-barcoded 5' primer along with a J-beta primer mix. TCRdb processed the 5' RACE reads anew with MiXCR; each CDR3 protein has one entry. The sample lists more than 1 million distinct CDR3 sequences, over 35% occurring once. This record belongs to a study of blood T cells in healthy people across ages. Germline CDR1 SGHTA, CDR2 FQGNSA. Losses at the gene ends were 4 bases for V and 7 bases for J; bases not matched to a gene: 12. The CDR3 sequence is 16 residues long. This chain connects TRBV7-2 to TRBJ2-7, with TRBD2 matching over 11 bases. Material for sequencing was blood. The TCR was taken from a woman in her sixties in good health. CDR3 protein: CASSSRTSGSLYEQYF. CDR3 DNA sequence: TGTGCCAGCAGCTCCCGAACTAGCGGGAGTTTATATGAGCAGTACTTC.